One and the same sample provided the 22 T cell receptor beta chains below, sequenced in a study of memory CD4+ T cells and cytomegalovirus serostatus. The sort gate was single viable CD3+CD4+CD8-CD45RO+ cells for memory CD4+ T cells. The protocol was immunoSEQ multiplex PCR, while the TCRdb copy is restricted to in-frame clones and leaves out a portion. The sample shows 40,000 to 55,000 clones, about 80% of them seen only once. Sequenced: memory CD4+ T cells from blood. The receptors were gathered from an adult in good health and CMV-seronegative.

J is TRBJ1-1 and V is TRBV7-8; D call uncertain. CDR3 length: 16 residues. Deletions cut 0 bases from V and 0 bases from J, with 11 bases between. Germline V gene lookup returns CDR1 SGHVS and CDR2 FQNEAQ. The CDR3 DNA reads TGTGCCAGCAGCTTAGCGGTTAGGACGGTGAACACTGAAGCTTTCTTT. Its translation: CASSLAVRTVNTEAFF. The variable domain in full, with the rest retrieved from reference TRBV7-8 and TRBJ1-1, is GAGVSQSPRYKVAKRGQDVALRCDPISGHVSLFWYQQALGQGPEFLTYFQNEAQLDKSGLPSDRFFAERPEGSVSTLKIQRTQQEDSAVYLCASSLAVRTVNTEAFFGQGTRLTVV.

The V and J genes are TRBV30 and TRBJ1-6; 7 nucleotides agree with TRBD1. There are 14 residues in the CDR3. Per germline, CDR1 GTSNPN and CDR2 SVGIG (reference sequence). V lost 5 bases and J lost 4; bases outside the gene matches: 5. CDR3 in amino acids: CAWEGGQYNSPLHF. For the CDR3, the DNA is TGTGCCTGGGAGGGGGGACAGTATAATTCACCCCTCCACTTT.

The chain employs TRBV6-1 and TRBJ2-5, with TRBD1 identical over 8 bases. This CDR3 is built from 16 residues. Trimming removed 1 base from V and 5 bases from J; junction bases left unmatched: 9. CDR1 is MNHNS and CDR2 is SASEGT in the germline V gene. CDR3 region: CASSEVTGGLLETQYF. The DNA for the CDR3 is TGTGCCAGCAGTGAAGTCACAGGGGGTCTTTTGGAGACCCAGTACTTC.

This CDR3 reads CASSTGGRSSTDTQYF. CDR3 nucleotide sequence: TGTGCCAGCAGCACGGGGGGGCGGTCTAGCACAGATACGCAGTATTTT. The chain couples TRBV11-2 to TRBJ2-3; 8 bases map to TRBD2. From germline, CDR1 is SGHAT and CDR2 FQNNGV. CDR3 length equals 16 residues. V was pared by 5 bases and J by 0 bases, with 7 bases of the junction left unmatched.

This clone was detected only once. The chain joins TRBV5-6 to TRBJ1-2; D is ambiguous. This CDR3 is built from 13 residues. The germline V and J ends were trimmed by 1 base and 8 bases, with 12 bases remaining between them. Germline CDR1 SGHDT, CDR2 YYEEEE. CDR3 in amino acids: CASSLREGSGYTF. As DNA, the CDR3 is TGTGCCAGCAGCTTGAGGGAGGGTTCAGGCTACACCTTC.

The CDR3 DNA follows: TGTGCCAGCAGCTTGGGGGACAGGATGAACACCGGGGAGCTGTTTTTT. Residues: CASSLGDRMNTGELFF. The chain uses TRBV5-4 and TRBJ2-2, with TRBD1 matching 8 bases. The germline CDR1 and CDR2 sequences are SGHNT and YYREEE (reference sequence). This CDR3 contains 16 residues. Losses at the gene ends were 0 bases for V and 1 base for J; bases not matched to a gene: 2.

This chain links TRBV11-3 with TRBJ2-3, with a weak D call TRBD1 (5 bases). Germline V gene data show CDR1 as SGHNT and CDR2 as YENEEA. This CDR3 has 14 amino acids. Trimming shortened V by 5 bases and J by 3 bases, and 12 bases separated the two germline ends. CDR3 loop: CASSPSAGTDTQYF. The CDR3 coding sequence is TGTGCCAGCAGCCCGTCCGCAGGGACAGATACGCAGTATTTT.

The chain employs TRBV15 and TRBJ2-1; 8 nucleotides line up with TRBD1. The germline CDR1 and CDR2 sequences are LNHNV and YYDKDF (reference sequence). Trimming removed 5 bases from V and 10 bases from J; junction bases left unmatched: 13. The CDR3 totals 15 residues. This CDR3 reads CATSQGQDLLGEQFF. As DNA, the CDR3 is TGTGCCACCAGCCAGGGACAGGACCTCCTGGGGGAGCAGTTCTTC.

The chain has TRBV6-1 and TRBJ1-1; D possibly corresponds to TRBD1 (5 bases). The V and J ends lost 6 bases and 4 bases respectively, with 9 bases between them. This CDR3 spans 12 amino acids. The V gene's germline CDR1 is MNHNS and CDR2 SASEGT. The CDR3 DNA is TGTGCCAGCAGGGTTGGGGGCACTGAAGCTTTCTTT. It translates to CASRVGGTEAFF.

The V call is TRBV18, the J call TRBJ2-7; unclear D gene. The CDR3 has 16 residues. V was pared by 1 base and J by 0 bases, with 13 bases between. From germline, CDR1 is KGHSH and CDR2 LQKENI. The CDR3, as DNA: TGTGCCAGCTCACCACGCTTCGACCGGAGCTCCTACGAGCAGTACTTC. As protein: CASSPRFDRSSYEQYF.

V gene TRBV27 combines with J gene TRBJ1-3; TRBD1 might be the D (5 bases). This CDR3 has 14 residues. Trimming shortened V by 6 bases and J by 6 bases, and 15 bases separated the two germline ends. CDR1 MNHEY and CDR2 SMNVEV come from the germline V gene (reference sequence). CDR3 sequence reads: CASSRGLGENTIYF. CDR3 DNA: TGTGCCAGCAGCCGCGGGTTGGGGGAAAACACCATATATTTT.

The chain links TRBV15 to TRBJ1-4, with D perhaps TRBD1 (6 bases). Germline V CDR1 and CDR2: LNHNV, YYDKDF (reference sequence). Trimming stripped 3 bases from V and 0 bases from J, with 8 bases between. This CDR3 is 15 amino acids long. The CDR3 bases are TGTGCCACCAGCAGGGGGGGGCCAACTAATGAAAAACTGTTTTTT. Translated: CATSRGGPTNEKLFF.

The J gene is TRBJ1-3, the V gene TRBV6-4; tentatively, D is TRBD1 (5 bases). The germline gives CDR1 MRHNA, CDR2 SNTAGT. The CDR3 has 14 residues. V dropped 5 bases and J dropped 0 bases, with 8 bases sitting between them. In DNA, the CDR3 is TGTGCCAGCAGTCATGACAGCTCTGGAAACACCATATATTTT. This gives the protein CASSHDSSGNTIYF.

The V and J genes are TRBV6-1 and TRBJ1-5; D remains ambiguous. Trimming removed 2 bases from V and 5 bases from J, with 7 bases in between. From germline, CDR1 is MNHNS and CDR2 SASEGT. The CDR3 spans 13 residues. The CDR3 protein is CASSESAYQPQHF. CDR3 bases: TGTGCCAGCAGTGAATCGGCTTATCAGCCCCAGCATTTT.

The rearrangement joins TRBV5-6 to TRBJ2-1; D is possibly TRBD2 (5 bases). The CDR3 runs 14 residues. Per germline, CDR1 SGHDT and CDR2 YYEEEE. The V end was cut by 4 bases, the J end by 5 bases, with 13 bases between. CDR3 region: CASSPPEAHNEQFF. CDR3 sequence (DNA): TGTGCCAGCAGCCCTCCGGAGGCGCACAATGAGCAGTTCTTC.

J is TRBJ1-2 and V is TRBV7-9, with TRBD1 matching 8 bases. J gave up 6 bases and V 3 bases, and 9 bases lay outside the gene matches. CDR3 size: 15 residues. CDR1 and CDR2 from the germline V gene are SEHNR and FQNEAQ (reference sequence). CDR3 coding DNA: TGTGCCAGCAGCTTTGCGGACAGGGAAAGCCATGGCTACACCTTC. Translating it yields CASSFADRESHGYTF.

V usage is TRBV18 and J usage is TRBJ1-4; D call uncertain. Germline CDR1 reads KGHSH; CDR2 reads LQKENI. V lost 2 bases and J lost 2, with 6 bases in between. The CDR3 contains 14 residues. CDR3 sequence: CASSPRQTNEKLFF. For the CDR3, the DNA is TGTGCCAGCTCACCAAGGCAGACTAATGAAAAACTGTTTTTT.

The chain employs TRBV6-1 and TRBJ2-3; no firm D call. Per the germline V gene, CDR1 is MNHNS and CDR2 is SASEGT. CDR3 length: 12 amino acids. Between the trimmed V and J ends, which lost 5 bases and 5 bases, there was a span of 8 bases. The DNA for the CDR3 is TGTGCCAGCAGTCTCAGTAGAGATACGCAGTATTTT. Its protein is CASSLSRDTQYF.

The chain links TRBV9 to TRBJ1-1; D remains unclear. V was trimmed by 1 base and J by 11 bases, leaving 18 bases between them. Germline-derived CDR1 and CDR2 are SGDLS and YYNGEE. This CDR3 spans 14 amino acids. CDR3 in amino acids: CASSVSGVGGWAFF. The CDR3 nucleotides are TGTGCCAGCAGCGTATCTGGGGTGGGTGGTTGGGCTTTCTTT.

The genes are TRBV18 and TRBJ1-2; 8 bases match TRBD1. This CDR3 region has 17 residues. Germline CDR1 reads KGHSH; CDR2 reads LQKENI. The V and J ends lost 0 bases and 4 bases, in that order; junction bases with no gene match: 10. CDR3 residues: CASSPPNDRGIGYGYTF. The CDR3 DNA is TGTGCCAGCTCACCACCGAATGACAGGGGAATAGGCTATGGCTACACCTTC.

The rearrangement uses TRBV7-7 and TRBJ1-2; TRBD1 matches 10 bases. Germline values: CDR1 SSHAT, CDR2 FNYEAQ (reference sequence). This CDR3 is 15 amino acids long. With V trimmed by 2 bases and J by 8 bases, 8 bases remained unmatched. The CDR3 sequence is CASSLPRQGAGGYTF. The CDR3 nucleotides read TGTGCCAGCAGCTTACCAAGACAGGGGGCAGGCGGCTACACCTTC.

Here the CDR3 DNA reads TGCGCCAGCAGCGGATTGACAGCAAGAGAGACCCAGTACTTC. Translation gives CASSGLTARETQYF. V and J are TRBV5-1 and TRBJ2-5, with D possibly TRBD1 on 5 matching bases. Trimming took 4 bases from V and 4 from J, leaving 14 bases between them. Germline loops: CDR1 SGHRS, CDR2 YFSETQ. This CDR3 is 14 amino acids long.